Shown below are 20 T cell receptor beta chains from a single sample sequenced in a study of spatial heterogeneity in lung cancer. As to time point: sample taken at primary tumor resection. TCRdb re-called the 5' RACE reads through MiXCR, storing one row per CDR3 protein. The profile covers tens of thousands of distinct CDR3 sequences, with over 9.5% appearing a single time and approximately 39% taken by the ten largest. The specimen was PBMCs, collected at surgery. The receptors originated from a male donor with early-stage non-small cell lung cancer.

This clonotype was counted only a few times. The chain is built from TRBV20-1 and TRBJ2-7, with D perhaps matching TRBD1 or TRBD2 (5 bases each). Trimming stripped 2 bases from V and 3 bases from J, with 14 bases between. Germline assignment: CDR1 DFQATT and CDR2 SNEGSKA (reference sequence). The CDR3 loop spans 14 amino acids. CDR3 nucleotides: TGCAGTGCTAGACCAGGGACGGCTGTCTACGAGCAGTACTTC. Its protein is CSARPGTAVYEQYF.

The chain recombines TRBV6-6 with TRBJ1-1; D gene ambiguous. Trimming left V 6 bases short and J 5 bases short, with 10 bases between. This CDR3 is built from 12 residues. Germline CDR1 MNHNY, CDR2 SVGAGI (reference sequence). This chain's CDR3 is CASSVVDTEAFF. CDR3 coding DNA: TGTGCCAGCAGCGTAGTGGATACTGAAGCTTTCTTT.

The rearrangement joins TRBV5-5 to TRBJ2-4; 8 nucleotides line up with TRBD1. The junction had 11 bases not matched to a gene; V was cut back by 4 bases and J by 8 bases. The CDR3 runs to 15 residues. Germline assignment: CDR1 SGHKS and CDR2 YYEKEE (reference sequence). CDR3 in DNA: TGTGCCAGCAGCCCACCACCCCAGGGGGCGGACATTCAGTACTTC. It translates to CASSPPPQGADIQYF.

The rearrangement uses TRBV6-5 and TRBJ2-1; TRBD1 matches at 9 bases. The CDR3 is 14 amino acids. CDR1 and CDR2 from the germline V gene are MNHEY and SVGAGI. V dropped 6 bases and J dropped 4; count of bases not matched to a gene: 4. The CDR3: CASSDRGRYNEQFF. The CDR3 DNA reads TGTGCCAGCAGCGACAGGGGGAGGTACAATGAGCAGTTCTTC.

This clonotype appeared many times. The chain has TRBV7-3 and TRBJ1-1; D may be TRBD1 (6 bases). This CDR3 has 13 residues. CDR1 SGHTA and CDR2 FQGTGA come from the germline V gene. Trimming removed 3 bases from V and 4 bases from J, with 9 bases in between. The CDR3 DNA is TGTGCCAGCAGCTTGAGGGGGACCACTGAAGCTTTCTTT. Translation gives CASSLRGTTEAFF.

This clonotype occurred many times. V is TRBV3-1 and J is TRBJ1-1; no reliable D call. The V gene's germline CDR1 is LGHDT and CDR2 YNNKEL (reference sequence). The CDR3 length is 14 residues. V lost 1 base and J 2 bases, leaving 8 bases between the germline ends. The CDR3 DNA is TGTGCCAGCAGCCAAGTGGTCCGTAACACTGAAGCTTTCTTT. It encodes CASSQVVRNTEAFF.

This clonotype was seen a handful of times. The chain employs TRBV29-1 and TRBJ2-6; maybe TRBD1 (6 bases). Trimming cost V 4 bases and J 2 bases, with 9 bases left between them. Germline loops: CDR1 SQVTM, CDR2 ANQGSEA. This CDR3 comprises 14 residues. The CDR3 sequence is CSVGGLAGANVLTF. CDR3 nucleotides: TGCAGCGTTGGGGGGCTTGCTGGGGCCAACGTCCTGACTTTC.

This clonotype was seen repeatedly, ten times or more. The chain couples TRBV7-9 to TRBJ2-7; the match to TRBD2 covers 9 bases. Germline CDR1 reads SEHNR; CDR2 reads FQNEAQ (reference sequence). The CDR3 is made up of 16 amino acids. Trimming removed 2 bases from V and 2 bases from J; junction bases left unmatched: 7. The CDR3 region is CASSLTRLAETYEQYF. CDR3 DNA: TGTGCCAGCAGCTTAACGAGACTAGCGGAGACCTACGAGCAGTACTTC.

The chain combines TRBV11-3 with TRBJ2-3; D call uncertain. CDR3 length equals 12 residues. Germline CDR1 SGHNT, CDR2 YENEEA. V gave up 1 base and J gave up 12 bases, with 11 bases separating them. The CDR3 DNA reads as TGTGCCAGCAGCTTAGGGGGTACCCCACAGTATTTT. Amino acids: CASSLGGTPQYF. The full variable domain, with the rest looked up from reference TRBV11-3 and TRBJ2-3, is EAGVVQSPRYKIIEKKQPVAFWCNPISGHNTLYWYLQNLGQGPELLIRYENEEAVDDSQLPKDRFSAERLKGVDSTLKIQPAELGDSAVYLCASSLGGTPQYFGPGTRLTVL.

Only a few counts were recorded for this clonotype. The V and J genes are TRBV7-2 and TRBJ2-1; D gene uncertain. Trimming shortened V by 4 bases and J by 2 bases, and 9 bases separated the two germline ends. This CDR3 is 14 amino acids long. Germline assignment: CDR1 SGHTA and CDR2 FQGNSA. The CDR3 sequence: CASSSPPAYNEQFF. The CDR3 DNA reads TGTGCCAGCAGCTCCCCGCCAGCCTACAATGAGCAGTTCTTC.

This clonotype was seen ten or more times. The J gene is TRBJ2-7, the V gene TRBV7-9; possibly TRBD2 for D (5 bases). CDR3 size: 16 residues. CDR1 and CDR2 from the germline V gene are SEHNR and FQNEAQ (reference sequence). With 5 bases removed from V and 3 bases from J, the gap between germline ends came to 20 bases. The CDR3 nucleotides read TGTGCCAGCAGCAACTTACTAGGACGGAACAACTACGAGCAGTACTTC. It codes for CASSNLLGRNNYEQYF.

The sample holds a few counts of this clonotype. The CDR3 region is CASSERTDSNQPQHF. Written as DNA, the CDR3 is TGCGCCAGCAGCGAAAGGACAGATAGCAATCAGCCCCAGCATTTT. The chain links TRBV4-3 to TRBJ1-5; a possible D gene is TRBD1 (6 bases). Trimming stripped 5 bases from V and 0 bases from J, with 11 bases between. The CDR3 sequence is 15 residues long. Germline V gives CDR1 LGHNA, CDR2 YSLEER.

In its sample, this clonotype was seen many times. The genes are TRBV18 and TRBJ2-5; D perhaps matches TRBD2 (6 bases). V was pared by 0 bases and J by 1 base, with 9 bases between. CDR1 and CDR2 from the germline V gene are KGHSH and LQKENI. CDR3 length: 15 residues. CDR3 DNA sequence: TGTGCCAGCTCACCACCGCGGGGCCTCCAAGAGACCCAGTACTTC. Translation: CASSPPRGLQETQYF.

The chain carries TRBV12-3 or TRBV12-4 and TRBJ2-7, with TRBD1 as a possible D gene (6 bases). V was shortened by 2 bases and J by 3 bases, with 11 bases between the two germline ends. This CDR3 comprises 14 residues. The CDR3, as DNA: TGTGCCAGCAGTTTAAGGCAGGGGAGCTACGAGCAGTACTTC. Translation gives CASSLRQGSYEQYF.

This clonotype has ten or more counts. The rearrangement links TRBV3-1 to TRBJ1-5; D uncertain. Trimming pared 3 bases from V and 1 base from J, leaving 4 bases between. Germline V gene data show CDR1 as LGHDT and CDR2 as YNNKEL (reference sequence). The CDR3 is 13 amino acids. The CDR3 DNA reads TGTGCCAGCAGCCAGGACAGCAATCAGCCCCAGCATTTT. It encodes CASSQDSNQPQHF.

The sample holds a few counts of this clonotype. This sequence joins TRBV7-2 and TRBJ1-5; maybe TRBD1 (5 bases). With 5 bases removed from V and 9 bases from J, the gap between germline ends came to 11 bases. This CDR3 contains 12 residues. The germline gives CDR1 SGHTA, CDR2 FQGNSA. CDR3: CASSPRGGPQHF. CDR3 in DNA: TGTGCCAGCAGCCCTCGGGGCGGGCCCCAGCATTTT.

This clonotype was counted only a few times. The rearrangement joins TRBV6-2 or TRBV6-3 to TRBJ2-1; D perhaps matches TRBD1 (7 bases). Deletions cut 5 bases from V and 8 bases from J, with 19 bases between. The CDR3 extends over 15 amino acids. CDR1 is MNHEY and CDR2 is SVGEGT in the germline V gene. In nucleotides, the CDR3 is TGTGCCAGCAGTGGCGGGACAGTAAGAGGCTATGAGCAGTTCTTC. Translated: CASSGGTVRGYEQFF.

The rearrangement joins TRBV9 to TRBJ2-7, with 9 positions matching TRBD1. Germline V gene sequence: CDR1 SGDLS, CDR2 YYNGEE. V gave up 7 bases and J gave up 3 bases; unmatched junction bases: 8. The CDR3 runs 14 residues. CDR3 residues: CASSSGQGFYEQYF. The CDR3 DNA follows: TGTGCCAGCTCTTCCGGACAGGGGTTCTACGAGCAGTACTTC.

The table lists this clonotype with a few counts. The chain recombines TRBV20-1 with TRBJ1-6, with D possibly being TRBD1 (5 bases). Trimming took off 5 bases at V and 8 bases at J, with 13 bases between the two ends. Per germline, CDR1 DFQATT and CDR2 SNEGSKA (reference sequence). The CDR3 sequence is 13 residues long. CDR3 DNA: TGCAGTGCTCTGGGGGTGGGGGATTCACCCCTCCACTTT. Amino acids: CSALGVGDSPLHF.

In this sample, this clonotype turned up many times. This chain connects TRBV4-2 to TRBJ2-7, with 11 bases fitting TRBD2. The CDR3 consists of 15 residues. In germline, CDR1 is LGHNA, CDR2 YNFKEQ. V was clipped by 3 bases and J by 0 bases; unmatched bases: 1. The CDR3 DNA follows: TGTGCCAGCAGCCATACTAGCGGGAGCTCCTACGAGCAGTACTTC. Translating it yields CASSHTSGSSYEQYF.